Shown below are 18 T cell receptor beta chains from a single sample sequenced in a study of T cell repertoires in cytomegalovirus infection. TCRdb fed the reads into MiXCR, producing one record per CDR3 protein. The sample includes hundreds of thousands of distinct CDR3 sequences, roughly 33% of them seen just once. No antigen has been identified for these receptors. The sample consisted of cultured CD8+ T cells from PBMCs, taken from culture after CMV antigen stimulation. Source of these receptors: a human donor in good health (CMV status not recorded). Some clones in this sample may be carry-over from other donors' samples.

The rearrangement joins TRBV6-2 or TRBV6-3 to TRBJ2-7; 7 nucleotides agree with TRBD2. In germline, CDR1 is MNHEY, CDR2 SVGEGT. V shed 4 bases and J 3 bases; nucleotides not matched to a gene: 6. The CDR3 has 14 residues. In nucleotides, the CDR3 is TGTGCCAGCAGTTTCGAGGGGAGGGTCTACGAGCAGTACGTC. It is translated as CASSFEGRVYEQYV.

The sample holds a few counts of this clonotype. This chain uses TRBV6-1 with TRBJ1-1; D is unclear. The CDR3 has 10 amino acids. Trimming took off 4 bases at V and 7 bases at J, with 4 bases between the two ends. The V gene's germline CDR1 is MNHNS and CDR2 SASEGT. The CDR3 nucleotides read TGTGCCAGCAGTGGCCATGAAGCTTTCTTT. This codes for CASSGHEAFF.

This sequence joins TRBV28 and TRBJ2-5; no reliable D call. The length of the CDR3 is 14 residues. V was trimmed by 8 bases and J by 5 bases, leaving 18 bases between them. The germline gives CDR1 MDHEN, CDR2 SYDVKM. The CDR3 DNA follows: TGTGCCAGCTATTCCTCGGAGACGTTCGAGACCCAGTACTTC. As protein: CASYSSETFETQYF.

This rearrangement joins TRBV29-1 to TRBJ1-2, with a tentative D call TRBD1 (6 bases). CDR3 length: 13 amino acids. Trimming left V 7 bases short and J 3 bases short, with 15 bases between. In germline, CDR1 is SQVTM, CDR2 ANQGSEA. Here the CDR3 DNA reads TGCAGCGCCCGGGACACGGCAGACTATGGCTACACCTTC. It translates to CSARDTADYGYTF.

This clonotype has a count of ten or more. The rearrangement uses TRBV28 and TRBJ2-7, with TRBD1 matching 7 bases. The J segment lost 0 bases and the V segment lost 5 bases, leaving 1 base of the junction unmatched. The CDR3 totals 13 residues. The germline V gene has CDR1 MDHEN and CDR2 SYDVKM. The DNA of the CDR3 is TGTGCCAGCAGTGGGGACAGCTCCTACGAGCAGTACGTC. Translation gives CASSGDSSYEQYV.

This clonotype was seen ten or more times. V is TRBV7-8 and J is TRBJ1-1, with TRBD1 as a possible D gene (6 bases). V gave up 1 base and J gave up 4 bases, with 13 bases separating them. Germline CDR1 SGHVS, CDR2 FQNEAQ. The CDR3 is 15 residues long. CDR3 DNA sequence: TGTGCCAGCAGCTTAGGAACAGGGTGGGGCACTGAAGCTTTCTTT. Amino acids: CASSLGTGWGTEAFF.

This clonotype came up a few times. This sequence joins TRBV19 and TRBJ2-3; D is possibly TRBD1 (6 bases). Trimming took 4 bases from V and 4 from J, leaving 21 bases between them. The length of the CDR3 is 17 residues. CDR1 is LNHDA, CDR2 SQIVND, per germline (reference sequence). DNA of the CDR3: TGTGCCAGTAGTACCATCAGGCAGGGGTTTTCCTCAGATACGCAGTATTTT. Translation gives CASSTIRQGFSSDTQYF.

This clonotype was seen a handful of times. DNA of the CDR3: TGTGCCAGCAGTTTAAGGGGGGGCTCCTATAATTCACCCCTCCACTTT. Residues: CASSLRGGSYNSPLHF. The chain has TRBV27 and TRBJ1-6; tentative D call: TRBD1 (6 bases). The CDR3 has 16 amino acids. The germline CDR1 and CDR2 sequences are MNHEY and SMNVEV (reference sequence). Trimming left V 2 bases short and J 0 bases short, with 8 bases between.

This chain connects TRBV5-6 to TRBJ2-1; a weak D match, TRBD1 (5 bases). V was trimmed by 4 bases and J by 6 bases, leaving 8 bases between them. Germline V gene sequence: CDR1 SGHDT, CDR2 YYEEEE. The CDR3 is 12 residues long. In DNA, the CDR3 is TGTGCCAGCAGCAACCAGGGCAATGAGCAGTTCTTC. This sequence encodes CASSNQGNEQFF. The full variable domain, in which reference TRBV5-6 and TRBJ2-1 provide the parts outside the CDR3, is DAGVTQSPTHLIKTRGQQVTLRCSPKSGHDTVSWYQQALGQGPQFIFQYYEEEERQRGNFPDRFSGHQFPNYSSELNVNALLLGDSALYLCASSNQGNEQFFGPGTRLTVL.

Turning to this clonotype: Since a much larger clone is just one base distant, this may be a read error. V is TRBV9 and J is TRBJ2-5; D gene uncertain. The CDR3 covers 11 residues. CDR1 and CDR2 (germline): SGDLS, YYNGEE. CDR3 nucleotide sequence: TGTGTCAGCAGCGTAGGAGAGACCCAGTACTTC. Its translation: CVSSVGETQYF.

This clonotype was counted between two and nine times. The chain is built from TRBV6-1 and TRBJ2-1, with D unresolved. Germline assignment: CDR1 MNHNS and CDR2 SASEGT. The CDR3 totals 14 residues. Trimming removed 6 bases at V and 3 bases at J, with 12 bases between. CDR3 DNA sequence: TGTGCCAGCAGCCACGGCATCTACTACAATGAGCAGTTCTTC. Residues: CASSHGIYYNEQFF.

The gene calls are TRBV7-9 and TRBJ1-1; TRBD1 agrees at 11 bases. The CDR3 is 16 residues long. Germline CDR1 reads SEHNR; CDR2 reads FQNEAQ (reference sequence). Trimming cost V 5 bases and J 1 base; bases outside gene matches: 6. The DNA of the CDR3 is TGTGCCAGCAGCCCCCCTGGACAGGGGGCGAACACTGAAGCTTTCTTT. This codes for CASSPPGQGANTEAFF.

This clonotype came up once. The rearrangement joins TRBV19 to TRBJ1-2; 9 bases match TRBD1. This CDR3 has 15 residues. Germline trimming cut 10 bases from V and 5 bases from J; bases unmatched to any gene: 14. Per germline, CDR1 LNHDA and CDR2 SQIVND (reference sequence). The CDR3 nucleotides read TGTGCCACAACCCCGGGACAGGGATTGGGGTATGGCTACACCTTC. This codes for CATTPGQGLGYGYTF.

This clonotype was picked up a small number of times. The CDR3 region is CASTSGLYNEQFF. Written as DNA, the CDR3 is TGTGCCAGCACTTCGGGATTGTACAATGAGCAGTTCTTC. This chain connects TRBV6-2 or TRBV6-3 to TRBJ2-1; possible D gene TRBD2, 5 bases. The CDR3 extends over 13 amino acids. The germline V gene has CDR1 MNHEY and CDR2 SVGEGT. The V end lost 7 bases, the J end lost 4 bases, and 11 bases lay between the germline ends.

This clonotype was seen a handful of times. The V and J genes are TRBV20-1 and TRBJ2-7; D is unresolved. The germline CDR1 and CDR2 sequences are DFQATT and SNEGSKA (reference sequence). V was cut by 2 bases and J by 1 base, with 9 bases left in between. CDR3 size: 13 residues. CDR3 sequence: CSARRTKSYEQYV. The CDR3 nucleotides are TGCAGTGCTAGACGGACCAAGTCCTACGAGCAGTACGTC.

The V call is TRBV2, the J call TRBJ2-1; no definite D call. Trimming took off 4 bases at V and 9 bases at J, with 4 bases between the two ends. From germline, CDR1 is SNHLY and CDR2 FYNNEI. This CDR3 has 10 residues. For the CDR3, the DNA is TGTGCCAGCAGTGGACTTGAGCAGTTCTTC. Its protein is CASSGLEQFF.

This clonotype was recorded at least ten times. The genes are TRBV27 and TRBJ1-1; TRBD1 matches at 12 bases. This CDR3 is 21 amino acids long. V shed 2 bases, J shed 3 bases, and the junction held 19 bases outside the gene matches. In germline, CDR1 is MNHEY, CDR2 SMNVEV (reference sequence). CDR3 sequence (DNA): TGTGCCAGCAGTTTAGTGGGGGGGACAGGGGGCGAGTGGATCGGGGACACTGAAGCTTTCTTT. Residues: CASSLVGGTGGEWIGDTEAFF.

This clonotype appeared a few times. This chain joins TRBV29-1 and TRBJ2-2; D is unresolved. This CDR3 has 13 amino acids. CDR1 SQVTM and CDR2 ANQGSEA come from the germline V gene. The chain's CDR3 is CSGIRTDTGELFF. For the CDR3, the DNA is TGCAGTGGGATCCGAACGGACACCGGGGAGCTGTTTTTT.